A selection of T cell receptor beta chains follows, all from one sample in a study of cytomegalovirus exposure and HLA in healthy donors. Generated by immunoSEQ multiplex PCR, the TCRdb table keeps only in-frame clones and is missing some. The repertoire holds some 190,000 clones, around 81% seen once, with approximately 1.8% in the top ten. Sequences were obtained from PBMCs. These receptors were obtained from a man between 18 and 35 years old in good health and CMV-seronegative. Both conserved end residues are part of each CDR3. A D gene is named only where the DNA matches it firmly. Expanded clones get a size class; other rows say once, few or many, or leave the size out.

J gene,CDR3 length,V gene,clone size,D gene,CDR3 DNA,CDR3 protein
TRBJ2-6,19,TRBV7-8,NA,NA,TGTGCCAGCAGCTTAGCTGGGTGGCAGGGTGTTTCTGGGGCCAACGTCCTGACTTTC,CASSLAGWQGVSGANVLTF
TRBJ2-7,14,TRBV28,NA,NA,TGTGCCAGCAGTTTAGAGGTCGACAGCTACGAGCAGTACTTC,CASSLEVDSYEQYF
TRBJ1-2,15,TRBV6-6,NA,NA,TGTGCCAGCAGATTACCACAGACAGAAATCTATGGCTACACCTTC,CASRLPQTEIYGYTF
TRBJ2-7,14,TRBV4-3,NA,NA,TGCGCCAGCAGCCAAGTACACGGGACCTACGAGCAGTACTTC,CASSQVHGTYEQYF
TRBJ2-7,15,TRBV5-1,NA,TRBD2,TGCGCCAGCAGCTTCTCGCGGGGGAGGGAATACGAGCAGTACTTC,CASSFSRGREYEQYF
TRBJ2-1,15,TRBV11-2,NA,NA,TGTGCCAGCAGCTTAAGGTGGGAGCCCTCGAATGAGCAGTTCTTC,CASSLRWEPSNEQFF
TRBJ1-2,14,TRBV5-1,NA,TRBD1,TGCGCCAGCAGCAGGACAGGACTTCACTATGGCTACACCTTC,CASSRTGLHYGYTF
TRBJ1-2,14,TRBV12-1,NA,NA,TGTGCCAGCAGCTTCGGGGAATCCAACTATGGCTACACCTTC,CASSFGESNYGYTF
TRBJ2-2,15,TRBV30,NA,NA,TGTGCCTGGAGTGTAAGGCGGGCAGACACCGGGGAGCTGTTTTTT,CAWSVRRADTGELFF
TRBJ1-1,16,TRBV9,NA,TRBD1,TGTGCCAGCAGCGGAAGAGCCGCAGGGGGCTACACTGAAGCTTTCTTT,CASSGRAAGGYTEAFF
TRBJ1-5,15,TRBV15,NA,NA,TGTGCCACCAGCAGGGATCCCGGGGGCAATCAGCCCCAGCATTTT,CATSRDPGGNQPQHF
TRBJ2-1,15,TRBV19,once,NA,TGTGCCAGTAGTATTGGGGTGGGAGATGGGAATGAGCAGTTCTTC,CASSIGVGDGNEQFF
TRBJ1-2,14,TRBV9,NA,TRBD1,TGTGCCAGCAGCCTCGGGACAGGGGACTATGGCTACACCTTC,CASSLGTGDYGYTF
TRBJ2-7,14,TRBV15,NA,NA,TGTGCCACCAGCAGAGAACAGGGTATTAGGGAGCAGTACTTC,CATSREQGIREQYF
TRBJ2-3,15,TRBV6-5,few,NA,TGTGCCAGCAGTTACGGGGGGGCTAGCACAGATACGCAGTATTTT,CASSYGGASTDTQYF
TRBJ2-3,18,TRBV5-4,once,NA,TGTGCCAGCAGCTTGTCCCTGGTCCGCGGAGGTGGTACAGATACGCAGTATTTT,CASSLSLVRGGGTDTQYF
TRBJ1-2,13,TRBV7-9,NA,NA,TGTGCCAGCAGCCCACAGGGAAGTGGTGGCTACACCTTC,CASSPQGSGGYTF
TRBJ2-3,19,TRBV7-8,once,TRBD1,TGTGCCAGCAGCCCATGGACAGGGGTATGGTGGTTACTCACAGATACGCAGTATTTT,CASSPWTGVWWLLTDTQYF
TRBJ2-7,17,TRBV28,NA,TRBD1,TGTGCCAGTTCCGAACTGACTGACAGGGGGCGCGATTACGAGCAGTACTTC,CASSELTDRGRDYEQYF
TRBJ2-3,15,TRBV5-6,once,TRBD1,TGTGCCAGCAGCCCCGGACAGGGGAGTTATAAGGCGCAGTATTTT,CASSPGQGSYKAQYF
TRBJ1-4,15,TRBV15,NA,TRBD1,TGTGCCACCAGCTCATTGGACAGGGGCTACGAAAAACTGTTTTTT,CATSSLDRGYEKLFF
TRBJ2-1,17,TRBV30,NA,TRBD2,TGTGCCTGGAGGACGCGGGCGACTAGCGGGAGCTACAATGAGCAGTTCTTC,CAWRTRATSGSYNEQFF
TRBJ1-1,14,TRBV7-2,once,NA,TGTGCCAGCAGCCAGGAGGGGGGGCCGAGAGGCGCTTTCTTT,CASSQEGGPRGAFF
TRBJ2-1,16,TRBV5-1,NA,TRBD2,TGCGCCAGCAGTTTGAGCGGGGAAAAAAACTACAATGAGCAGTTCTTC,CASSLSGEKNYNEQFF
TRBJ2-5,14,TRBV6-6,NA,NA,TGTGCCAGCAGTCTCAGGGGTGCCCAAGAGACCCAGTACTTC,CASSLRGAQETQYF
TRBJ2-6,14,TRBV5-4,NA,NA,TGTGCCAGCAGCTCGCGACACAGCGCCAACGTCCTGACTTTC,CASSSRHSANVLTF
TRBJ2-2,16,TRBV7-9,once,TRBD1,TGTGCCAGCAGCCTAAGACAGGGGGCGCGAACCGGGGAGCTGTTTTTT,CASSLRQGARTGELFF
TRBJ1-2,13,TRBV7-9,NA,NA,TGTGCCAGCAGCGGGCCTCACAAATATGGCTACACCTTC,CASSGPHKYGYTF
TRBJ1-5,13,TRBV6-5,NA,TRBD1,TGTGCCAGCAGTCGGACAGGTCATCAGCCCCAGCATTTT,CASSRTGHQPQHF
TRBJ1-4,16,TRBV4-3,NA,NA,TGCGCCAGCAGCCAAGATGGAGGGCAGGCTGGAGAAAAACTGTTTTTT,CASSQDGGQAGEKLFF
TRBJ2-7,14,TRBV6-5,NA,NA,TGTGCCAGCAGTTACATCGACAGGCACTACGAGCAGTACTTC,CASSYIDRHYEQYF
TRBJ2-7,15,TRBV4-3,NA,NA,TGCGCCAGCAGCCAAGATGGGTGGGCGGGGTACGAGCAGTACTTC,CASSQDGWAGYEQYF
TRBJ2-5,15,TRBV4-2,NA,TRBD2,TGTGCCAGCAGCCAAGATGGACTAGCGGGGGAGACCCAGTACTTC,CASSQDGLAGETQYF
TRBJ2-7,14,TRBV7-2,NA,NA,TGTGCCAGCAGCCCCTCCAGGGGCTCCTACGAGCAGTACTTC,CASSPSRGSYEQYF
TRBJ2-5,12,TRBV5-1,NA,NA,TGCGCCAGCAGTATGGAGAGAGAGACCCAGTACTTC,CASSMERETQYF
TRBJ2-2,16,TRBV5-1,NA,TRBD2,TGCGCCAGCAGCTCGGGACTAGCGGGAGTTACCGGGGAGCTGTTTTTT,CASSSGLAGVTGELFF
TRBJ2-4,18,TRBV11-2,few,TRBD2,TGTGCCAGCAGCACAGGACTAGCGGGGGTCCTAGCCAAAAACATTCAGTACTTC,CASSTGLAGVLAKNIQYF
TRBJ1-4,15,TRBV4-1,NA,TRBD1,TGCGCCAGCAGCCACCAGGGGGCGCGCAGTGAAAAACTGTTTTTT,CASSHQGARSEKLFF
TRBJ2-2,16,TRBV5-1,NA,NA,TGCGCCAGCAGCTTCAAGTGGGCGGGAAACACCGGGGAGCTGTTTTTT,CASSFKWAGNTGELFF
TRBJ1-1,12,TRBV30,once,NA,TGTGCCTGTATCCCGAGAGGGACTGAAGCTTTCTTT,CACIPRGTEAFF
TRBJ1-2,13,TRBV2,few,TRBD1,TGTGCCAGCAGTCTGGACAGGGGAAATGGCTACACCTTC,CASSLDRGNGYTF